This is a list of T cell receptor beta chains from one sample in a study of cytomegalovirus exposure and HLA in healthy donors. The method was immunoSEQ multiplex PCR; TCRdb's version includes in-frame clones alone and lacks a portion of them. This sample contains roughly 74,000 clones. Sequencing was done on a sample of PBMCs. These receptors were obtained from a female donor in good health and CMV-seropositive. The CDR3 runs from the conserved cysteine through the conserved F or W. D genes are given only for firm matches.

v_gene: TRBV4-1
d_gene: NA
len: 15
j_gene: TRBJ1-2
CDR3nt: TGCGCCAGCAGCCAAGATCTCGCGGGCGACTATGGCTACACCTTC
CDR3aa: CASSQDLAGDYGYTF

v_gene: TRBV5-1
d_gene: TRBD1
len: 16
j_gene: TRBJ1-4
CDR3nt: TGCGCCAGCAGCTTGGCCGTACAGGGGGCGGGTGAAAAACTGTTTTTT
CDR3aa: CASSLAVQGAGEKLFF

v_gene: TRBV7-2
d_gene: NA
len: 13
j_gene: TRBJ2-1
CDR3nt: TGTGCCAGCAGCTTTAAGCGGGACAATGAGCAGTTCTTC
CDR3aa: CASSFKRDNEQFF

v_gene: TRBV7-8
d_gene: TRBD1
len: 19
j_gene: TRBJ1-5
CDR3nt: TGTGCCAGCAGCTTAGAGCCGGGACAGGGAACCCTTAGCAATCAGCCCCAGCATTTT
CDR3aa: CASSLEPGQGTLSNQPQHF

v_gene: TRBV5-1
d_gene: NA
len: 16
j_gene: TRBJ2-5
CDR3nt: TGCGCCAGCAGCTTGGTGTCAGGGGGGAACCAAGAGACCCAGTACTTC
CDR3aa: CASSLVSGGNQETQYF

v_gene: TRBV28
d_gene: TRBD1
len: 15
j_gene: TRBJ2-3
CDR3nt: TGTGCCAGCAGGCCAACCGGGACAGGGACAGATACGCAGTATTTT
CDR3aa: CASRPTGTGTDTQYF

v_gene: TRBV18
d_gene: NA
len: 13
j_gene: TRBJ2-5
CDR3nt: TGTGCCAGCTCACCAGGGGGGAAAGAGACCCAGTACTTC
CDR3aa: CASSPGGKETQYF

v_gene: TRBV7-8
d_gene: TRBD1
len: 15
j_gene: TRBJ1-1
CDR3nt: TGTGCCAGCAGCTTACCGCACAGGGGGGTCACTGAAGCTTTCTTT
CDR3aa: CASSLPHRGVTEAFF

v_gene: TRBV11-2
d_gene: NA
len: 11
j_gene: TRBJ2-7
CDR3nt: TGTGCCAGCAGCGCGAACTACGAGCAGTACTTC
CDR3aa: CASSANYEQYF

v_gene: TRBV4-1
d_gene: NA
len: 14
j_gene: TRBJ1-1
CDR3nt: TGCGCCAGCAGCCAACGCGAGGGAGGGACTGAAGCTTTCTTT
CDR3aa: CASSQREGGTEAFF

v_gene: TRBV7-6
d_gene: NA
len: 14
j_gene: TRBJ2-7
CDR3nt: TGTGCCAGCAGCTTAGGTGCGGGTCCCTACGAGCAGTACTTC
CDR3aa: CASSLGAGPYEQYF

v_gene: TRBV30
d_gene: TRBD2
len: 14
j_gene: TRBJ2-7
CDR3nt: TGTGCCTGGAGTCCGACTAGCGGGATGCACGAGCAGTACTTC
CDR3aa: CAWSPTSGMHEQYF

v_gene: TRBV9
d_gene: TRBD2
len: 15
j_gene: TRBJ2-1
CDR3nt: TGTGCCAGCAGCGTAGATTGGACTAGCTTCGGTGAGCAGTTCTTC
CDR3aa: CASSVDWTSFGEQFF

v_gene: TRBV4-1
d_gene: TRBD1
len: 15
j_gene: TRBJ1-5
CDR3nt: TGCGCCAGCAGCCTCTGGACAGGGAGTTGGCAGCCCCAGCATTTT
CDR3aa: CASSLWTGSWQPQHF

v_gene: TRBV7-9
d_gene: NA
len: 12
j_gene: TRBJ1-1
CDR3nt: TGTGCCAGCAGCTTAGCGCAGGGGAGAGCTTTCTTT
CDR3aa: CASSLAQGRAFF

v_gene: TRBV19
d_gene: NA
len: 13
j_gene: TRBJ2-1
CDR3nt: TGTGCCAGTTCCCGTGACATGCGCATTGAGCAGTTCTTC
CDR3aa: CASSRDMRIEQFF

v_gene: TRBV27
d_gene: TRBD2
len: 15
j_gene: TRBJ2-3
CDR3nt: TGTGCCAGCAGTCCCCTGACTAGCGGAACAGATACGCAGTATTTT
CDR3aa: CASSPLTSGTDTQYF

v_gene: TRBV4-3
d_gene: TRBD2
len: 14
j_gene: TRBJ2-7
CDR3nt: TGCGCCAGCAGCCAGGGGACTAGCGGTTACGAGCAGTACTTC
CDR3aa: CASSQGTSGYEQYF

v_gene: TRBV2
d_gene: NA
len: 15
j_gene: TRBJ1-4
CDR3nt: TGTGCCAGCAGTGAGTCGGGGAGAGCTAATGAAAAACTGTTTTTT
CDR3aa: CASSESGRANEKLFF

v_gene: TRBV5-1
d_gene: NA
len: 13
j_gene: TRBJ2-5
CDR3nt: TGCGCCAGCAGCTTGGCCAGTAAGGAGACCCAGTACTTC
CDR3aa: CASSLASKETQYF

v_gene: TRBV5-6
d_gene: NA
len: 14
j_gene: TRBJ2-7
CDR3nt: TGTGCCAGCAGCATGCGATCTCAGTCGGGCGAGCAGTACTTC
CDR3aa: CASSMRSQSGEQYF

v_gene: TRBV2
d_gene: NA
len: 15
j_gene: TRBJ1-2
CDR3nt: TGTGCCAGCAGTGAAGCGCGCGGAGGCCGGTATGGCTACACCTTC
CDR3aa: CASSEARGGRYGYTF

v_gene: TRBV2
d_gene: TRBD2
len: 16
j_gene: TRBJ2-1
CDR3nt: TGTGCCAGCAGCGAACTAGCGGGAGGAGCATACAATGAGCAGTTCTTC
CDR3aa: CASSELAGGAYNEQFF

v_gene: TRBV7-9
d_gene: TRBD2
len: 18
j_gene: TRBJ2-1
CDR3nt: TGTGCCAGCAGCTCAACCCGGACTAGCGGGAGGGTTGGGGATGAGCAGTTCTTC
CDR3aa: CASSSTRTSGRVGDEQFF

v_gene: TRBV5-1
d_gene: TRBD2
len: 13
j_gene: TRBJ2-1
CDR3nt: TGCGCCAGCAGCTTGGAAATGGGCGGGAGGCAGTTCTTC
CDR3aa: CASSLEMGGRQFF

v_gene: TRBV5-8
d_gene: TRBD2
len: 16
j_gene: TRBJ2-3
CDR3nt: TGTGCCAGCAGCTCCGGACTAGCGGGAGACACAGATACGCAGTATTTT
CDR3aa: CASSSGLAGDTDTQYF

v_gene: TRBV6-5
d_gene: TRBD2
len: 15
j_gene: TRBJ2-1
CDR3nt: TGTGCCAGCAGTACCTCTAGCGGGGGGTACAATGAGCAGTTCTTC
CDR3aa: CASSTSSGGYNEQFF

v_gene: TRBV19
d_gene: NA
len: 14
j_gene: TRBJ1-1
CDR3nt: TGTGCCAGTAGCGGACACCCGCCTCGCGCTGAAGCTTTCTTT
CDR3aa: CASSGHPPRAEAFF

v_gene: TRBV7-9
d_gene: TRBD2
len: 13
j_gene: TRBJ2-5
CDR3nt: TGTGCCAGCAGCTTGGGGGGGAGGGAGACCCAGTACTTC
CDR3aa: CASSLGGRETQYF

v_gene: TRBV7-3
d_gene: TRBD2
len: 16
j_gene: TRBJ2-2
CDR3nt: TGTGCCAGCAGCAGCAAACTAGCGGAGAACACCGGGGAGCTGTTTTTT
CDR3aa: CASSSKLAENTGELFF

v_gene: TRBV6-5
d_gene: NA
len: 11
j_gene: TRBJ2-1
CDR3nt: TGTGCCAGCAGAGCTCGAAGTGAGCAGTTCTTC
CDR3aa: CASRARSEQFF

v_gene: TRBV7-2
d_gene: TRBD2
len: 15
j_gene: TRBJ2-1
CDR3nt: TGTGCCAGCAGCTATAGCGGGCCCACGTCCAATGAGCAGTTCTTC
CDR3aa: CASSYSGPTSNEQFF

v_gene: TRBV2
d_gene: NA
len: 13
j_gene: TRBJ2-3
CDR3nt: TGTGCCAGCATAACGGGGAGCACAGATACGCAGTATTTT
CDR3aa: CASITGSTDTQYF

v_gene: TRBV4-2
d_gene: NA
len: 15
j_gene: TRBJ2-7
CDR3nt: TGTGCCAGCAGTCCAGAGGAGGGCTTGATTGACGAGCAGTACTTC
CDR3aa: CASSPEEGLIDEQYF

v_gene: TRBV6-6
d_gene: NA
len: 13
j_gene: TRBJ2-2
CDR3nt: TGTGCCAGCAGTTACTATAAAACCGGGGAGCTGTTTTTT
CDR3aa: CASSYYKTGELFF